In its sample, the clone carrying this T cell receptor beta chain was seen a few times. Its matching antigen is unknown. One entry per CDR3 protein, called by TCRdb with MiXCR from the RT-PCR reads. Of approximately 700,000 distinct CDR3 sequences detected, 15% to 18% appear once; the ten largest clones hold about 9.9%. This specimen belongs to a study of response to subunit inactivated influenza vaccine. Findings and limits, study-wide: Authors suggested few new T cells are recruited by each seasonal influenza vaccination.

This TCR came from a man aged 50 to 60 who received an inactivated influenza vaccine. Source: PBMCs from blood, taken 11 to 12 days after vaccination.

CDR3 residues: CATSDSRAGGSSVFSTDTQYF. CDR3 bases: TGTGCCACCAGTGATTCAAGGGCAGGGGGCTCTTCGGTTTTTAGTACAGATACGCAGTATTTT. This sequence joins TRBV24-1 and TRBJ2-3, with TRBD1 identical over 8 bases. Germline CDR1 and CDR2: KGHDR and SFDVKD. CDR3 size: 21 residues. V shed 2 bases, J shed 3 bases, and the junction held 21 bases outside the gene matches.